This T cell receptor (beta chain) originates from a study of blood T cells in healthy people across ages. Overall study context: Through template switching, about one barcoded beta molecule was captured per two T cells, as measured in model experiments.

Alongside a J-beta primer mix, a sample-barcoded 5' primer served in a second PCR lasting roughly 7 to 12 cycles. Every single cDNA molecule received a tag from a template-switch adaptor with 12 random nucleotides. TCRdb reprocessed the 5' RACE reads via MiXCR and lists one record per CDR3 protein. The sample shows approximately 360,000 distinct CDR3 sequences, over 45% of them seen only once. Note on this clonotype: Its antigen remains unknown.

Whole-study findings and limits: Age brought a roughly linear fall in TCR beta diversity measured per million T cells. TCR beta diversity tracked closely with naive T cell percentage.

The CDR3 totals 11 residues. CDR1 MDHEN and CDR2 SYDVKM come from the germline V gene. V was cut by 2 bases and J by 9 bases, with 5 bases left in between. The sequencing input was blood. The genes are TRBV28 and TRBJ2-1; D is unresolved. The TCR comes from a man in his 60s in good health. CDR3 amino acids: CASSLKSEQFF. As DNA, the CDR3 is TGTGCCAGCAGTTTAAAAAGTGAGCAGTTCTTC.